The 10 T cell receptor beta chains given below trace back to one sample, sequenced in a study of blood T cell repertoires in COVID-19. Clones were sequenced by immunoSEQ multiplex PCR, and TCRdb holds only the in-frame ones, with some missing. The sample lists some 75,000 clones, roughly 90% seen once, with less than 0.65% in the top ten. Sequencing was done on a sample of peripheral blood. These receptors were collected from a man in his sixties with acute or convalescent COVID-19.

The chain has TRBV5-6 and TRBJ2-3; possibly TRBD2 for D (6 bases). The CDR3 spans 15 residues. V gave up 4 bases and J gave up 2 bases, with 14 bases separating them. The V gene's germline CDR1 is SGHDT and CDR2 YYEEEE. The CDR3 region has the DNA TGTGCCAGCAGCACTTTAGCGGAGAACACAGATACGCAGTATTTT. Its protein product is CASSTLAENTDTQYF. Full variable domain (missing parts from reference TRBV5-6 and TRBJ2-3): DAGVTQSPTHLIKTRGQQVTLRCSPKSGHDTVSWYQQALGQGPQFIFQYYEEEERQRGNFPDRFSGHQFPNYSSELNVNALLLGDSALYLCASSTLAENTDTQYFGPGTRLTVL.

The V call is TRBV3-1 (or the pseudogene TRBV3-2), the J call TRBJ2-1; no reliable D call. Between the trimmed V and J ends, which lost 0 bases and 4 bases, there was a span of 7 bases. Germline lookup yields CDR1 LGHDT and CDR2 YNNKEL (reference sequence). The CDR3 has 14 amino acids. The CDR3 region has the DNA TGTGCCAGCAGCCAAGACACAGCATACAATGAGCAGTTCTTC. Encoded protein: CASSQDTAYNEQFF.

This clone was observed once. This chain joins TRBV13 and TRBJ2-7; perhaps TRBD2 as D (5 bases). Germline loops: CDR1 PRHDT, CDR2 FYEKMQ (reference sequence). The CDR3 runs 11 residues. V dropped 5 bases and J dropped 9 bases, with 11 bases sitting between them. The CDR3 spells CASSKLDGQYF. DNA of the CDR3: TGTGCCAGCAGCAAACTAGACGGGCAGTACTTC.

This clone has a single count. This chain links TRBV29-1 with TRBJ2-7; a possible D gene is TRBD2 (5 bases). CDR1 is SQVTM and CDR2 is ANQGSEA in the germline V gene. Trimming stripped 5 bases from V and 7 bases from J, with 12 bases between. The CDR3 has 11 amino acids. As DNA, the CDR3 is TGCAGCGTTAGTAGCGCCCGGGAGCAGTACTTC. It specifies CSVSSAREQYF.

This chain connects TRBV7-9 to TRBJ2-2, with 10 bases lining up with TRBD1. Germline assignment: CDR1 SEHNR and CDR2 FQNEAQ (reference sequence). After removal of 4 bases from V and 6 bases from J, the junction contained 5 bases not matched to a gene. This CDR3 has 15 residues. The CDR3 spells CASSSRQGAAGELFF. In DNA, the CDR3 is TGTGCCAGCAGCTCCCGACAGGGGGCAGCCGGGGAGCTGTTTTTT.

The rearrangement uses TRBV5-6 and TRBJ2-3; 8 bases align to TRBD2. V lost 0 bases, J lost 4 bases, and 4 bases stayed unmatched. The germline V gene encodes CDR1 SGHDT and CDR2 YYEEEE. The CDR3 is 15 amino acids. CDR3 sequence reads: CASSLDGGAADTQYF. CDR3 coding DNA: TGTGCCAGCAGCTTGGACGGGGGGGCTGCAGATACGCAGTATTTT.

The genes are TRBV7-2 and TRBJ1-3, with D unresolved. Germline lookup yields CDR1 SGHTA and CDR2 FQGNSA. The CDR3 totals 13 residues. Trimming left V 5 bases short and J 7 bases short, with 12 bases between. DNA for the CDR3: TGTGCCAGCAGCCCAAGTGAGGGTAACACCATATATTTT. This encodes CASSPSEGNTIYF. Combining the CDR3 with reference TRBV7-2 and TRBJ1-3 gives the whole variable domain GAGVSQSPSNKVTEKGKDVELRCDPISGHTALYWYRQSLGQGLEFLIYFQGNSAPDKSGLPSDRFSAERTGGSVSTLTIQRTQQEDSAVYLCASSPSEGNTIYFGEGSWLTVV.

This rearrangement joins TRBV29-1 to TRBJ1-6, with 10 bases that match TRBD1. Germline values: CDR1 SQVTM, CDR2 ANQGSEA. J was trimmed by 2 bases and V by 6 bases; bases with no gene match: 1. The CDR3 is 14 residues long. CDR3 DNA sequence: TGCAGCGTCGGGACAGGGGCCTATAATTCACCCCTCCACTTT. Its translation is CSVGTGAYNSPLHF.

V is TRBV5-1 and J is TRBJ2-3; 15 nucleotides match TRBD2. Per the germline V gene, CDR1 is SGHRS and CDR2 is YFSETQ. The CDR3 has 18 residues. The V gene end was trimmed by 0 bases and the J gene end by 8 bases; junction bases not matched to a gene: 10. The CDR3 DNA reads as TGCGCCAGCAGCTTGGGAGGACTAGCGGGAGGGACCAATACTACGCAGTATTTT. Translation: CASSLGGLAGGTNTTQYF.

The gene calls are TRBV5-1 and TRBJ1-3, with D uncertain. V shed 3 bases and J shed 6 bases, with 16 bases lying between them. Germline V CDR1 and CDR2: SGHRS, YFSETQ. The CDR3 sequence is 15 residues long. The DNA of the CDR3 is TGCGCCAGCAGCTCAGGACTCGTCAGAGAAAACACCATATATTTT. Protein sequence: CASSSGLVRENTIYF.